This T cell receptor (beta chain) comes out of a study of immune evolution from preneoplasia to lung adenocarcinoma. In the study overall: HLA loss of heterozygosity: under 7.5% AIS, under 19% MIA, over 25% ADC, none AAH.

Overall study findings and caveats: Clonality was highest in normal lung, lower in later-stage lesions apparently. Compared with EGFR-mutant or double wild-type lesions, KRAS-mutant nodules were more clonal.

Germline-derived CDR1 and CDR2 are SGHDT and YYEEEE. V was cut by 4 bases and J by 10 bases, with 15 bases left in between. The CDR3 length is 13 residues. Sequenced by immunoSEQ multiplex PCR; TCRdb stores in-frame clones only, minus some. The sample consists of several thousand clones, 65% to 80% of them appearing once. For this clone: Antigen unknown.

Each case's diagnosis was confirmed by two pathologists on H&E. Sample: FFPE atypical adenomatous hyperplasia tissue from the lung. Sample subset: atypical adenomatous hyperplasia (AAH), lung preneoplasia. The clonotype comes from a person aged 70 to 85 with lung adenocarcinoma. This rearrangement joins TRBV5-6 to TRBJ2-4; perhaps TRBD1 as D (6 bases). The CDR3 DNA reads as TGTGCCAGCAGCCCAAAAGACAGGATAATTCAGTACTTC. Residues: CASSPKDRIIQYF.